Presented here are 7 T cell receptor beta chains from one specimen sequenced in a study of T cells in Graves' hyperthyroidism and ophthalmopathy. Amplification yielded TCR beta CDR3 regions, with RNA transcripts as the source. HTBI primers were used for first-round RT-PCR of the TCR CDR3. TCRdb itself ran the multiplex PCR reads through MiXCR, one entry per CDR3 protein. This table has about 380,000 distinct CDR3 sequences, about a fifth appearing once. The specimen sequenced was blood. Source of these receptors: a man aged 18 to 30 with Graves' ophthalmopathy.

This clonotype was detected a few times. This rearrangement joins TRBV20-1 to TRBJ1-5, with D possibly being TRBD1 (5 bases). Looked up from germline, CDR1 is DFQATT and CDR2 is SNEGSKA (reference sequence). This CDR3 has 16 residues. V was cut by 1 base and J by 1 base, with 14 bases left in between. The chain's CDR3 is CSARGTGAGSNQPQHF. In DNA, the CDR3 is TGCAGTGCTAGAGGTACCGGGGCCGGCAGCAATCAGCCCCAGCATTTT.

V usage is TRBV2 and J usage is TRBJ2-7; D remains ambiguous. The J call may be incorrect, as the DNA end agrees better with TRBJ2-1. Germline V gene data show CDR1 as SNHLY and CDR2 as FYNNEI. This CDR3 is 14 amino acids long. In nucleotides, the CDR3 is TGTGCCAGCAGTGAAAAGGCCAGCTCCTACGAGCAGTTCTTC. This codes for CASSEKASSYEQFF.

Many counts were recorded for this clonotype. The rearrangement uses TRBV11-2 and TRBJ2-2; the D is unclear. With 2 bases removed from V and 4 bases from J, the gap between germline ends came to 11 bases. CDR1 is SGHAT, CDR2 FQNNGV, per germline. The CDR3 runs to 15 residues. This CDR3 reads CASSLNELSTGELFF. The CDR3 region has the DNA TGTGCCAGCAGCTTAAACGAGCTGAGCACCGGGGAGCTGTTTTTT.

This clonotype was detected only once. The chain recombines TRBV5-1 with TRBJ1-2; a possible D gene is TRBD1 (6 bases). Trimming stripped 3 bases from V and 4 bases from J, with 13 bases between. This CDR3 is 14 amino acids long. Per germline, CDR1 SGHRS and CDR2 YFSETQ. CDR3 DNA: TGCGCCAGCAGCTACGGCGGGGGGCTCTATGGCTACACCTTC. Amino acid sequence: CASSYGGGLYGYTF.

V usage is TRBV2 and J usage is TRBJ1-5, with D possibly matching TRBD1 (5 bases). The ends were cut back, 6 bases at V and 0 bases at J, with 12 bases in the middle. Looked up from germline, CDR1 is SNHLY and CDR2 is FYNNEI. This CDR3 comprises 15 residues. Here the CDR3 reads CASSLGTYSNQPQHF. In DNA form, the CDR3 reads TGTGCCAGCAGCTTGGGGACGTATAGCAATCAGCCCCAGCATTTT.

This clonotype was picked up many times. The chain employs TRBV6-5 and TRBJ2-7, with D possibly matching TRBD2 (6 bases). Germline assignment: CDR1 MNHEY and CDR2 SVGAGI. This CDR3 has 13 amino acids. Trimming pared 0 bases from V and 5 bases from J, leaving 8 bases between. Here the CDR3 DNA reads TGTGCCAGCAGTTACTCGCGGGGCCACGAGCAGTACTTC. It yields the protein CASSYSRGHEQYF.

This clonotype was detected a few times. The chain recombines TRBV7-9 with TRBJ1-6, with TRBD1 as a possible D gene (6 bases). The CDR3 has 14 residues. Germline V lookup: CDR1 SEHNR, CDR2 FQNEAQ (reference sequence). Deletions cut 5 bases from V and 5 bases from J, with 10 bases between. CDR3 coding DNA: TGTGCCAGCAGCGGGACAACTGATAATTCACCCCTCCACTTT. It encodes CASSGTTDNSPLHF.